Sequencing of this T cell receptor (beta chain) was carried out in a study of T cell repertoires in cytomegalovirus infection. Across the study: Based on public TCR beta signatures, there were indications of CMV infection and of a matching HLA type.

TCRdb called the reads again in MiXCR, with one record for every CDR3 protein. This sample carries tens of thousands of distinct CDR3 sequences, about 20% of them seen once, and the ten largest clones take approximately 17%. The trim removed 5 bases at V and 3 bases at J, leaving 6 bases unmatched. The CDR3 spans 14 residues. Germline CDR1 is SGHVS and CDR2 is FQNEAQ. This clonotype showed up many times. Its target is not known. Findings of the study overall: Of the TCR beta families, the public ones yielded a cumulative frequency that identified carriers of CMV plus the relevant HLA. Predominance within the ex vivo response was attributable to HLA-C-restricted CMV-specific TCR beta clonotypes.

The chain is built from TRBV7-8 and TRBJ1-2; the match to TRBD1 covers 7 bases. This TCR was recovered from a human donor in good health (CMV status not recorded). Some clones in this sample may be carry-over from other donors' samples. Material: PBMCs, sequenced either directly or after in vitro stimulation (not recorded which). This CDR3 reads CASSPQGGDYGYTF. Written as DNA, the CDR3 is TGTGCCAGCAGCCCGCAGGGGGGGGACTATGGCTACACCTTC.